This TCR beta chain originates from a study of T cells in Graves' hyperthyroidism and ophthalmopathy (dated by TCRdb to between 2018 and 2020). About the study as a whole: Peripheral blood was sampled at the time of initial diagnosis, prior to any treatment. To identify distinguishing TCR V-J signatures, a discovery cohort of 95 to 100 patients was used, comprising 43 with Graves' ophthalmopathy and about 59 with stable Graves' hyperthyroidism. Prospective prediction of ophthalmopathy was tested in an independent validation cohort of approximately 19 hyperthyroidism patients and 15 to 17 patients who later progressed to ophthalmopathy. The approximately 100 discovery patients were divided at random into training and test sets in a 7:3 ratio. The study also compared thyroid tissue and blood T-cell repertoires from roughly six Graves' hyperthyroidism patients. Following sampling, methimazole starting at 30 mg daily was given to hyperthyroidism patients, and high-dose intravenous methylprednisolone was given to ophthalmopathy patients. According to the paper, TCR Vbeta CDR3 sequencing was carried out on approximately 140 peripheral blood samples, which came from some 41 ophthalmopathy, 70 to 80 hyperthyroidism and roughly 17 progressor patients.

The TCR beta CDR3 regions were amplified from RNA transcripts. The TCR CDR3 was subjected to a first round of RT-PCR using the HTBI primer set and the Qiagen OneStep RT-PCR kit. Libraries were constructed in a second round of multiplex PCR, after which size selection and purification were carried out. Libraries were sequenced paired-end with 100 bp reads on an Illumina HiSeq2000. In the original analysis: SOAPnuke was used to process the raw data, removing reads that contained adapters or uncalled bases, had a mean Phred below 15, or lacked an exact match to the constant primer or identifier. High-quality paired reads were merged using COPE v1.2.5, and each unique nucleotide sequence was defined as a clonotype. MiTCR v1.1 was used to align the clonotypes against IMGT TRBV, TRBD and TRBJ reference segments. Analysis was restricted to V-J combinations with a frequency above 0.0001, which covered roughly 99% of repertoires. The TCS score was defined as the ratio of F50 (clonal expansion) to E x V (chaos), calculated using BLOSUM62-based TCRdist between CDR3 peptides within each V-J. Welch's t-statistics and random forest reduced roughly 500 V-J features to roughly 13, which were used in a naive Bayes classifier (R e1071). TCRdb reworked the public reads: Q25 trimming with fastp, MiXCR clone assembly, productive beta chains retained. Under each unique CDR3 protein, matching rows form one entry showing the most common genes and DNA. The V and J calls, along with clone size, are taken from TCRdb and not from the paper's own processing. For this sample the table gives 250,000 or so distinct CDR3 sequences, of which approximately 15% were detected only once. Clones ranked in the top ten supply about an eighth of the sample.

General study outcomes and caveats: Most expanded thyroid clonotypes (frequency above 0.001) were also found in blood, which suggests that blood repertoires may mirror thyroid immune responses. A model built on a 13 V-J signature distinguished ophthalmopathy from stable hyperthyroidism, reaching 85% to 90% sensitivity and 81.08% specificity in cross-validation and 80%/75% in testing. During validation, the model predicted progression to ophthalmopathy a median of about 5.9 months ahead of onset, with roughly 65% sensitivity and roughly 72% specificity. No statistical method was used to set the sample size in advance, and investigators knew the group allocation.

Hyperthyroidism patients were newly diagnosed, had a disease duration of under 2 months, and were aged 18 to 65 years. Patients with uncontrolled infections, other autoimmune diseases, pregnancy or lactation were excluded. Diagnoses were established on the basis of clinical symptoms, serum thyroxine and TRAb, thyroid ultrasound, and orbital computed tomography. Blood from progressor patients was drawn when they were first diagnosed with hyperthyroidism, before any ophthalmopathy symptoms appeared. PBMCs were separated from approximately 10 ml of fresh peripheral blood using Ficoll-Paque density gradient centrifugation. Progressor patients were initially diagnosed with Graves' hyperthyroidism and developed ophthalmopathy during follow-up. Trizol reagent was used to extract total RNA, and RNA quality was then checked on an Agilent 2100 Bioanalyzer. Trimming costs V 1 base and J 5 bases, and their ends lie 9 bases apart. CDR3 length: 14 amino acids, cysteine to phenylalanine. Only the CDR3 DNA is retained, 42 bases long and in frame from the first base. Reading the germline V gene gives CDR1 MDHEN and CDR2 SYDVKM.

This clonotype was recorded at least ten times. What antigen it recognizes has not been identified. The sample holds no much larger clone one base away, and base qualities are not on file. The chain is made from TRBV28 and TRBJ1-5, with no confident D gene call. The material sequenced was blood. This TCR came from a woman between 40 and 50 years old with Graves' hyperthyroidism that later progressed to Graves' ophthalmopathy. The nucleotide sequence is TGTGCCAGCAGTTTATCCGGGTATGATCAGCCCCAGCATTTT. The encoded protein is CASSLSGYDQPQHF.